This TCR beta chain was sequenced in a study of control samples from healthy donors and cancer patients. V was trimmed by 7 bases and J by 1 base, leaving 9 bases between them. Germline CDR1 KGHDR, CDR2 SFDVKD. This CDR3 is built from 13 residues. Sequenced by immunoSEQ multiplex PCR; TCRdb stores in-frame clones only, minus some. The sample records 100,000 to 150,000 clones, approximately 89% being singletons. The specimen was PBMCs. The TCR comes from a man over 45 with head and neck cancer. This chain connects TRBV24-1 to TRBJ1-1; TRBD1 might be the D (6 bases). The CDR3 nucleotides are TGTGCCACCAGATCACAGGGGAACACTGAAGCTTTCTTT. Its translation is CATRSQGNTEAFF.